The 2 T cell receptor beta chains given below trace back to one sample, sequenced in a study of neoadjuvant nivolumab and ipilimumab in lung cancer. The repertoire was sequenced with immunoSEQ multiplex PCR; TCRdb's copy has only in-frame clones and lacks some. The data show some 50,000 clones, around 88% seen once. The sample in question was blood, obtained before neoadjuvant nivolumab, alone or with ipilimumab. Source of these receptors: an adult with non-small cell lung cancer. Some clones in this sample may be carry-over from other donors' samples.

The table lists this clone with a count of one. The chain joins TRBV9 to TRBJ2-6; the D gene is possibly TRBD1 (6 bases). V lost 3 bases and J 2 bases, leaving 15 bases between the germline ends. CDR1 and CDR2 (germline): SGDLS, YYNGEE. The CDR3 is 17 residues long. CDR3: CASSAKITGTGANVLTF. The CDR3 DNA follows: TGTGCCAGCAGCGCGAAAATCACAGGGACTGGGGCCAACGTCCTGACTTTC.

This chain connects TRBV18 to TRBJ2-3; D possibly corresponds to TRBD2 (6 bases). V was clipped by 3 bases and J by 4 bases, with 8 bases between them. CDR1 and CDR2 from the germline V gene are KGHSH and LQKENI. This CDR3 contains 13 residues. CDR3 nucleotides: TGTGCCAGCTCACCGGAGGGCGCAGATACGCAGTATTTT. Amino acid sequence: CASSPEGADTQYF.